This T cell receptor (beta chain) was found in a study of blood T cell repertoires in COVID-19. Study in general: Samples of COVID-19 (acute and convalescent) were obtained from the United States, Italy and Spain.

Per the germline V gene, CDR1 is SGHNT and CDR2 is YYREEE (reference sequence). The CDR3 is made up of 14 amino acids. V was trimmed by 4 bases and J by 0 bases, leaving 11 bases between them. Using immunoSEQ multiplex PCR, the repertoire was profiled, and TCRdb retains in-frame clones only, with some absent. This table has about 150,000 clones, approximately 86% appearing once. The V call is TRBV5-4, the J call TRBJ2-7, with D perhaps matching TRBD2 (6 bases). Sequenced material: peripheral blood. This receptor was taken from a man between 65 and 80 years old with acute or convalescent COVID-19. Here the CDR3 reads CASSIERASYEQYF. The CDR3 DNA reads TGTGCCAGCAGCATAGAGCGGGCCTCCTACGAGCAGTACTTC.